The 10 T cell receptor beta chains below all came from one sample that was sequenced in a study of blood T cell repertoires in COVID-19. The repertoire was sequenced with immunoSEQ multiplex PCR; TCRdb's copy has only in-frame clones and lacks some. The table has 120,000 or so clones, 90% seen once. The sequencing input was peripheral blood. These receptor sequences come from a man between 45 and 60 years old with active COVID-19.

V and J are TRBV7-2 and TRBJ2-5; tentative D call: TRBD1 (6 bases). From germline, CDR1 is SGHTA and CDR2 FQGNSA. The CDR3 is made up of 14 amino acids. V lost 5 bases, J lost 5 bases, and 15 bases lay in between. This CDR3 is CASSTQGIRETQYF. The CDR3 coding sequence is TGTGCCAGCAGCACCCAGGGGATACGGGAGACCCAGTACTTC.

The V gene is TRBV7-2, the J gene TRBJ1-1; tentative D call: TRBD1 (6 bases). The V end was cut by 3 bases, the J end by 1 base, with 9 bases between. The V gene's germline CDR1 is SGHTA and CDR2 FQGNSA. This CDR3 is built from 14 residues. As DNA, the CDR3 is TGTGCCAGCAGCTTTAAAGGGGGGAACACTGAAGCTTTCTTT. Its protein is CASSFKGGNTEAFF.

This sequence joins TRBV2 and TRBJ1-2, with D hard to call. CDR3 size: 16 residues. CDR1 SNHLY and CDR2 FYNNEI come from the germline V gene. The V end was cut by 0 bases, the J end by 4 bases, with 15 bases between. CDR3 sequence reads: CASSEAPRGRTYGYTF. The DNA of the CDR3 is TGTGCCAGCAGTGAAGCCCCTCGCGGCCGTACCTATGGCTACACCTTC.

This chain's CDR3 is CASSYSEGTGNTIYF. The CDR3 bases are TGTGCCAGCAGTTACTCCGAGGGTACTGGAAACACCATATATTTT. The chain carries TRBV6-5 and TRBJ1-3; D is unresolved. The CDR3 spans 15 residues. Germline loops: CDR1 MNHEY, CDR2 SVGAGI. Trimming removed 0 bases at V and 2 bases at J, with 8 bases between.

The chain uses TRBV6-1 and TRBJ1-5; D is uncertain. The length of the CDR3 is 14 residues. Per the germline V gene, CDR1 is MNHNS and CDR2 is SASEGT. V lost 1 base, J lost 0 bases, and 4 bases lay in between. The CDR3 DNA reads TGTGCCAGCAGTGAAGTATATAGCAATCAGCCCCAGCATTTT. It encodes CASSEVYSNQPQHF.

The rearrangement uses TRBV7-9 and TRBJ1-3; D gene unclear. V was trimmed by 1 base and J by 0 bases, leaving 7 bases between them. The CDR3 is 15 residues long. Germline values: CDR1 SEHNR, CDR2 FQNEAQ (reference sequence). This CDR3 is CASSLVVGSGNTIYF. The CDR3 DNA is TGTGCCAGCAGCTTAGTCGTCGGCTCTGGAAACACCATATATTTT. The full variable domain, its missing parts supplied by reference TRBV7-9 and TRBJ1-3, is DTGVSQNPRHKITKRGQNVTFRCDPISEHNRLYWYRQTLGQGPEFLTYFQNEAQLEKSRLLSDRFSAERPKGSFSTLEIQRTEQGDSAMYLCASSLVVGSGNTIYFGEGSWLTVV.

The chain employs TRBV7-9 and TRBJ2-2; 8 bases line up with TRBD1. There are 16 residues in the CDR3. Germline V gene sequence: CDR1 SEHNR, CDR2 FQNEAQ (reference sequence). J lost 1 base, V lost 4 bases, and 5 bases had no gene match. CDR3 DNA: TGTGCCAGCAGCTCCTGGGGGACAGGGAACACCGGGGAGCTGTTTTTT. This sequence encodes CASSSWGTGNTGELFF.

This clone is a singleton in its sample. In DNA, the CDR3 is TGTGCCAGCAGCCCCGGGACAGGAGGGAATGAGCAGTTCTTC. Protein sequence: CASSPGTGGNEQFF. The V gene is TRBV6-5, the J gene TRBJ2-1; 8 bases align to TRBD1. V lost 6 bases, J lost 7 bases, and 8 bases stayed unmatched. The CDR3 runs 14 residues. In germline, CDR1 is MNHEY, CDR2 SVGAGI.

This chain connects TRBV5-6 to TRBJ1-2; D is unresolved. The CDR3 length is 12 residues. Germline values: CDR1 SGHDT, CDR2 YYEEEE. Trimming left V 4 bases short and J 1 base short, with 5 bases between. CDR3 in amino acids: CASSPLNYGYTF. The CDR3 nucleotides read TGTGCCAGCAGCCCCCTTAACTATGGCTACACCTTC.

The genes are TRBV7-9 and TRBJ2-3, with D uncertain. This CDR3 is built from 13 residues. Germline V gene sequence: CDR1 SEHNR, CDR2 FQNEAQ (reference sequence). V shed 3 bases and J shed 0 bases, with 4 bases lying between them. The chain's CDR3 is CASSFESTDTQYF. CDR3 DNA: TGTGCCAGCAGCTTCGAGAGCACAGATACGCAGTATTTT. Variable domain in full (rest from reference TRBV7-9 and TRBJ2-3): DTGVSQNPRHKITKRGQNVTFRCDPISEHNRLYWYRQTLGQGPEFLTYFQNEAQLEKSRLLSDRFSAERPKGSFSTLEIQRTEQGDSAMYLCASSFESTDTQYFGPGTRLTVL.